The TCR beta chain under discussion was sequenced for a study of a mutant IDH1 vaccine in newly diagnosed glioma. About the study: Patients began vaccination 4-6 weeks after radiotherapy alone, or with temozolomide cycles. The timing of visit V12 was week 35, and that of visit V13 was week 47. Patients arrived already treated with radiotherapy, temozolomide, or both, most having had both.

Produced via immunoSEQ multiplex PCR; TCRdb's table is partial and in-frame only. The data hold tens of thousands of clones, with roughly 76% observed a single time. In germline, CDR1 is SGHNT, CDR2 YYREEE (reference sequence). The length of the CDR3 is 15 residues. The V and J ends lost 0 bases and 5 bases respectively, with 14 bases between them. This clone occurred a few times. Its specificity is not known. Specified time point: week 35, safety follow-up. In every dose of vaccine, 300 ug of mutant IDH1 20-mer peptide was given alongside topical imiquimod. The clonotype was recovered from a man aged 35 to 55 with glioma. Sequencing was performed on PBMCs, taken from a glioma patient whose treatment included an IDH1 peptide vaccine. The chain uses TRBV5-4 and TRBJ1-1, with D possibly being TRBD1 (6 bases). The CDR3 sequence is CASSLARGPETEAFF. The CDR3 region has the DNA TGTGCCAGCAGCTTGGCGCGGGGGCCTGAGACTGAAGCTTTCTTT.